The rows below give T cell receptor beta chains drawn from one sample of a study of cytotoxic CD8 clonotypes in ibrutinib-treated CLL. Only in-frame clones appear in the TCRdb table, and some are missing; sequencing was by immunoSEQ multiplex PCR. The table records about 14,000 clones, under 75% of them present only once. The sample in question was PBMCs, obtained before ibrutinib treatment. These receptors all stem from a human donor with chronic lymphocytic leukemia. Both conserved end residues are part of each CDR3. A D gene is named only where the DNA matches it firmly. Size tells how often a clone was seen (once, few, many) or the class of an expanded clone, and some rows leave it out.

V: TRBV6-4; J: TRBJ2-1; D: -; size: -; DNA: TGTGCCAGCAGCCGGGGGCTAGCGGAAACCAATGAGCAGTTCTTC; CDR3: CASSRGLAETNEQFF
V: TRBV2; J: TRBJ2-1; D: -; size: -; DNA: TGTGCCAGCAGTGGCCCGGGGGCGTGGGAGCAGTTCTTC; CDR3: CASSGPGAWEQFF
V: TRBV19; J: TRBJ2-3; D: TRBD2; size: -; DNA: TGTGCCAGTAGTGGCCGGACTAGCGGGGTAGATACGCAGTATTTT; CDR3: CASSGRTSGVDTQYF
V: TRBV5-1; J: TRBJ2-2; D: TRBD2; size: -; DNA: TGCGCCAGCGCGGGGGGGCCGGGCACCGGGGAGCTGTTTTTT; CDR3: CASAGGPGTGELFF
V: TRBV6-5; J: TRBJ1-4; D: -; size: once; DNA: TGTGCCAGCAGTTACTCGGCAGGGCGGGCTAATGAAAAACTGTTTTTT; CDR3: CASSYSAGRANEKLFF
V: TRBV30; J: TRBJ1-1; D: -; size: -; DNA: TGTGCCTGGAGTGCAGTAGCTGAAGCTTTCTTT; CDR3: CAWSAVAEAFF
V: TRBV11-3; J: TRBJ1-4; D: -; size: -; DNA: TGTGCCAGCAGCCTACCGGGCGTGGCTAATGAAAAACTGTTTTTT; CDR3: CASSLPGVANEKLFF
V: TRBV2; J: TRBJ1-1; D: -; size: -; DNA: TGTGCCAGCATTGGGTCGGAGATGAACACTGAAGCTTTCTTT; CDR3: CASIGSEMNTEAFF
V: TRBV29-1; J: TRBJ1-2; D: -; size: few; DNA: TGCAGCGTTGAGGCCGGGGATGGCTACACCTTC; CDR3: CSVEAGDGYTF
V: TRBV19; J: TRBJ1-1; D: -; size: -; DNA: TGTGCCAGTACTGGGGGAAAAATGAACACTGAAGCTTTCTTT; CDR3: CASTGGKMNTEAFF
V: TRBV7-6; J: TRBJ1-4; D: -; size: -; DNA: TGTGCCAGCAGCGAACAGGGCTTTAATGAAAAACTGTTTTTT; CDR3: CASSEQGFNEKLFF
V: TRBV5-4; J: TRBJ1-3; D: -; size: once; DNA: TGTGCCAGCAGCGCGGACTTCGTCTCTGGAAACACCATATATTTT; CDR3: CASSADFVSGNTIYF
V: TRBV7-3; J: TRBJ2-3; D: -; size: -; DNA: TGTGCCAGCAGCTTGGGGGCCAGCACAGATACGCAGTATTTT; CDR3: CASSLGASTDTQYF
V: TRBV6-1; J: TRBJ2-7; D: -; size: -; DNA: TGTGCCAGCACCCGACAGCCAGGGGTGGACGAGCAGTACTTC; CDR3: CASTRQPGVDEQYF
V: TRBV7-3; J: TRBJ2-3; D: TRBD1; size: once; DNA: TGTGCCAGCAGCCCAGGGACAGGGAGTGTGACAGATACGCAGTATTTT; CDR3: CASSPGTGSVTDTQYF
V: TRBV10-3; J: TRBJ2-5; D: TRBD2; size: -; DNA: TGTGCCATCAGGTCGACTAGCGAAGAGACCCAGTACTTC; CDR3: CAIRSTSEETQYF
V: TRBV5-8; J: TRBJ1-1; D: -; size: -; DNA: TGTGCCAGCCGCGGCGGGCCCCAAATGAACACTGAAGCTTTCTTT; CDR3: CASRGGPQMNTEAFF
V: TRBV19; J: TRBJ2-3; D: -; size: -; DNA: TGTGCCAGTAGTATACGAGGAGATCCAAGCACAGATACGCAGTATTTT; CDR3: CASSIRGDPSTDTQYF
V: TRBV18; J: TRBJ2-7; D: TRBD2; size: -; DNA: TGTGCCAGCTCACCCCTAGCGGGGTCCTCCTACGAGCAGTACTTC; CDR3: CASSPLAGSSYEQYF
V: TRBV28; J: TRBJ2-7; D: -; size: once; DNA: TGTGCCAGCACCACCACCCGGGGATCCAGCTCCTACGAGCAGTACTTC; CDR3: CASTTTRGSSSYEQYF
V: TRBV7-2; J: TRBJ2-4; D: -; size: few; DNA: TGTGCCAGCAGCTTAGGAGGAGGGGGCGGTGGGGAGTACTTC; CDR3: CASSLGGGGGGEYF
V: TRBV19; J: TRBJ1-1; D: -; size: -; DNA: TGTGCCAGTACCAATCGGCGTGGGGCAGGGATGAACACTGAAGCTTTCTTT; CDR3: CASTNRRGAGMNTEAFF
V: TRBV28; J: TRBJ2-7; D: TRBD1; size: once; DNA: TGTGCCAGCAGTGCCCAGGGGGTCGAGCAGTACTTC; CDR3: CASSAQGVEQYF
V: TRBV7-9; J: TRBJ2-2; D: -; size: -; DNA: TGTGCCAGCGACCTCCGGAACACCGGGGAGCTGTTTTTT; CDR3: CASDLRNTGELFF
V: TRBV28; J: TRBJ1-3; D: -; size: -; DNA: TGTGCCAGCAGTTTATACATGGGGGCGCGCGCCCGGAACACCATATATTTT; CDR3: CASSLYMGARARNTIYF
V: TRBV13; J: TRBJ2-4; D: -; size: once; DNA: TGTGCCAGCAGCTTAGGGACAGTTCAACTAGCCAAAAACATTCAGTACTTC; CDR3: CASSLGTVQLAKNIQYF
V: TRBV19; J: TRBJ1-5; D: -; size: -; DNA: TGTGCCACCAGGGGTGAGGGGTGGGGGCCCCAGCATTTT; CDR3: CATRGEGWGPQHF
V: TRBV6-5; J: TRBJ1-5; D: TRBD1; size: few; DNA: TGTGCCAGCAGGGCAGGGGGCCTCCTCCAGCCCCAGCATTTT; CDR3: CASRAGGLLQPQHF
V: TRBV11-3; J: TRBJ2-1; D: -; size: -; DNA: TGTGCCAGCAGCTGGGGGGATGAGCAGTTCTTC; CDR3: CASSWGDEQFF
V: TRBV7-2; J: TRBJ2-3; D: -; size: once; DNA: TGTGCCAGCAGCTTAACCCCAGATACGCAGTATTTT; CDR3: CASSLTPDTQYF
V: TRBV7-2; J: TRBJ2-5; D: -; size: few; DNA: TGTGCCAGCAGCTTAGGGACAGTTCCAGAGACCCAGTACTTC; CDR3: CASSLGTVPETQYF
V: TRBV19; J: TRBJ1-2; D: TRBD1; size: -; DNA: TGTGCCAGTAGCCTCCGGGACAGGGGGACCTATGGCTACACCTTC; CDR3: CASSLRDRGTYGYTF